The 20 T cell receptor beta chains listed next were all sequenced from one sample in a study of OX40 agonist ivuxolimab in advanced cancers. TCRdb keeps only in-frame clones here, not all; method: immunoSEQ multiplex PCR. Of over 25,000 clones detected, 88% appear once; the ten largest clones hold under 70%. The sequencing used CD4+ or CD8+ T cells sorted from blood, collected in a trial of the OX40 agonist ivuxolimab. The receptors originated from an adult with an advanced solid tumor such as melanoma, head and neck, liver or kidney cancer.

This chain links TRBV7-8 with TRBJ2-7; the match to TRBD1 covers 8 bases. Germline V gene data show CDR1 as SGHVS and CDR2 as FQNEAQ. The CDR3 extends over 16 amino acids. After removal of 2 bases from V and 2 bases from J, the junction contained 8 bases not matched to a gene. CDR3 DNA: TGTGCCAGCAGCTTATACGCCGGGACAGGCGCCTACGAGCAGTACTTC. Residues: CASSLYAGTGAYEQYF.

Only one count was recorded for this clone. This chain uses TRBV7-9 with TRBJ1-3; D is uncertain. This CDR3 contains 13 residues. Trimming stripped 3 bases from V and 2 bases from J, with 5 bases between. Germline lookup yields CDR1 SEHNR and CDR2 FQNEAQ (reference sequence). CDR3: CASSFPPGNTIYF. In DNA, the CDR3 is TGTGCCAGCAGCTTTCCACCTGGAAACACCATATATTTT.

The chain couples TRBV6-4 to TRBJ2-7; D is undetermined. The ends were cut back, 3 bases at V and 6 bases at J, with 12 bases in the middle. The CDR3 sequence is 13 residues long. CDR1 is MRHNA and CDR2 is SNTAGT in the germline V gene. The CDR3 region has the DNA TGTGCCAGCAGTGAGAGTAGTGTGTCCGAGCAGTACTTC. This gives the protein CASSESSVSEQYF.

The V gene is TRBV6-5, the J gene TRBJ1-5; possible D gene TRBD1, 5 bases. V lost 4 bases, J lost 0 bases, and 7 bases lay in between. Germline CDR1 MNHEY, CDR2 SVGAGI. This CDR3 spans 14 amino acids. CDR3 residues: CASSSGYSNQPQHF. In DNA form, the CDR3 reads TGTGCCAGCAGTTCAGGGTATAGCAATCAGCCCCAGCATTTT.

This clone was detected a few times. The chain couples TRBV27 to TRBJ2-3; 9 bases fit TRBD2. Losses at the gene ends were 0 bases for V and 2 bases for J; bases not matched to a gene: 3. Germline V lookup: CDR1 MNHEY, CDR2 SMNVEV (reference sequence). The CDR3 is 16 amino acids. As DNA, the CDR3 is TGTGCCAGCAGTTTATCCCCTAGCGGGGCCACAGATACGCAGTATTTT. Protein: CASSLSPSGATDTQYF.

The rearrangement links TRBV30 to TRBJ2-5, with D maybe TRBD1 (6 bases). The J call could be wrong; TRBJ2-7 is a better fit for the DNA end. The CDR3 has 12 residues. Germline V gene lookup returns CDR1 GTSNPN and CDR2 SVGIG (reference sequence). The CDR3 reads CAWSVQGYEQYF. CDR3 nucleotides: TGTGCCTGGAGTGTACAGGGCTACGAGCAGTACTTC.

The V and J genes are TRBV4-3 and TRBJ2-2, with TRBD2 identical over 7 bases. The germline V gene has CDR1 LGHNA and CDR2 YSLEER. The J segment lost 5 bases and the V segment lost 3 bases, leaving 6 bases of the junction unmatched. The CDR3 contains 15 residues. CDR3: CASSHSRGETGELFF. The CDR3 DNA follows: TGCGCCAGCAGCCATTCCCGGGGGGAGACCGGGGAGCTGTTTTTT.

This clone occurred many times. The chain links TRBV7-2 to TRBJ1-1; D remains ambiguous. The V and J ends lost 3 bases and 4 bases respectively, with 9 bases between them. Germline-derived CDR1 and CDR2 are SGHTA and FQGNSA. CDR3 length: 13 residues. The CDR3 DNA reads TGTGCCAGCAGCTTCGGGTACGGCACTGAAGCTTTCTTT. Translated, it gives CASSFGYGTEAFF.

This rearrangement joins TRBV10-3 to TRBJ2-5; D ambiguous. Germline-derived CDR1 and CDR2 are ENHRY and SYGVKD. The CDR3 consists of 14 residues. V gave up 0 bases and J gave up 1 base, with 6 bases separating them. The DNA for the CDR3 is TGTGCCATCAGTGAGTCGTTCTCCCAAGAGACCCAGTACTTC. Amino acid sequence: CAISESFSQETQYF.

This chain connects TRBV9 to TRBJ1-2; 8 nucleotides agree with TRBD1. This CDR3 has 13 amino acids. V was clipped by 4 bases and J by 7 bases; unmatched bases: 6. CDR1 is SGDLS and CDR2 is YYNGEE in the germline V gene. CDR3 sequence reads: CASSTGGRSGYTF. CDR3 in DNA: TGTGCCAGCAGCACAGGGGGGCGAAGTGGCTACACCTTC.

The count of this clone is one. The rearrangement joins TRBV28 to TRBJ1-2, with D possibly matching TRBD1 (6 bases). This CDR3 is 15 amino acids long. V dropped 8 bases and J dropped 8 bases, with 24 bases sitting between them. Germline V CDR1 and CDR2: MDHEN, SYDVKM. The CDR3 DNA reads TGTGCCAGCTTCGGGGGGGGCGGACGGGACAAGGGCTACACCTTC. Translating gives CASFGGGGRDKGYTF.

This chain links TRBV28 with TRBJ1-2; TRBD1 is a possible D gene (6 bases). Trimming pared 10 bases from V and 10 bases from J, leaving 22 bases between. There are 13 residues in the CDR3. The germline gives CDR1 MDHEN, CDR2 SYDVKM. CDR3: CATRQSQGLTYTF. The CDR3 bases are TGTGCCACCAGACAGAGCCAGGGGCTTACCTACACCTTC.

V and J are TRBV7-2 and TRBJ2-2; D unclear. Germline V lookup: CDR1 SGHTA, CDR2 FQGNSA. CDR3 length: 13 amino acids. The germline V and J ends were trimmed by 1 base and 9 bases, with 9 bases remaining between them. The CDR3 protein is CASSLVPRRELFF. Here the CDR3 DNA reads TGTGCCAGCAGCTTAGTTCCCAGACGGGAGCTGTTTTTT.

This rearrangement joins TRBV6-5 to TRBJ1-2; D gene uncertain. In germline, CDR1 is MNHEY, CDR2 SVGAGI. CDR3 length equals 14 residues. The V and J ends lost 6 bases and 2 bases respectively, with 13 bases between them. CDR3 DNA: TGTGCCAGCAGCCCAAAGAACTGGAACTATGGCTACACCTTC. Translation gives CASSPKNWNYGYTF.

CDR3 bases: TGTGCCAGCAGCGCCCAGATCGAGGGGGAGCTGTTTTTT. It yields the protein CASSAQIEGELFF. The chain is built from TRBV7-3 and TRBJ2-2; D remains unclear. With 5 bases removed from V and 8 bases from J, the gap between germline ends came to 12 bases. CDR3 size: 13 residues. Germline CDR1 reads SGHTA; CDR2 reads FQGTGA.

V is TRBV6-1 and J is TRBJ2-5, with a tentative D call TRBD1 (6 bases). Germline CDR1 reads MNHNS; CDR2 reads SASEGT. Trimming removed 11 bases from V and 3 bases from J, with 13 bases in between. There are 12 residues in the CDR3. The CDR3 DNA is TGTGCCGGCCAGGACAGTGAAGAGACCCAGTACTTC. Its translation is CAGQDSEETQYF.

The table lists this clone with a few counts. The V call is TRBV21-1, the J call TRBJ1-3. TRBV21-1 is described as a pseudogene. The CDR3 extends over 14 amino acids. The CDR3: CASTGGHSGNTIYF. The CDR3, as DNA: TGTGCCAGCACCGGGGGGCACTCTGGAAACACCATATATTTT.

The chain recombines TRBV4-1 with TRBJ2-7, with 12 positions matching TRBD2. In germline, CDR1 is MGHRA, CDR2 YSYEKL. The V segment lost 3 bases and the J segment 5 bases; nucleotides outside the gene matches: 5. This CDR3 contains 15 residues. DNA of the CDR3: TGCGCCAGCAGCCATAGACTAGCGGGGGTAGACGAGCAGTACTTC. It translates to CASSHRLAGVDEQYF.

The genes are TRBV7-6 and TRBJ2-3, with 11 bases identical to TRBD2. J was trimmed by 5 bases and V by 1 base; bases with no gene match: 2. This CDR3 comprises 15 residues. CDR1 and CDR2 from the germline V gene are SGHVS and FNYEAQ. Here the CDR3 DNA reads TGTGCCAGCAGCTTAGTAGCGGGGGGGCGAGATACGCAGTATTTT. Its protein is CASSLVAGGRDTQYF.

V is TRBV28 and J is TRBJ1-1, with D unclear. The germline V gene encodes CDR1 MDHEN and CDR2 SYDVKM. Trimming shortened V by 3 bases and J by 2 bases, and 7 bases separated the two germline ends. This CDR3 contains 13 residues. The CDR3 bases are TGTGCCAGCAGTTTGGGCTACAACACTGAAGCTTTCTTT. Its translation: CASSLGYNTEAFF.